The present entry profiles one T cell receptor (beta chain) with its context. The data belong to a study of CD8 T cells in Susac syndrome. The CDR3 covers 15 residues. Germline V lookup: CDR1 SEHNR, CDR2 FQNEAQ (reference sequence). V lost 5 bases and J lost 2; bases outside the gene matches: 6. An input of about 0.5 to 1 ug of RNA was subjected to reverse transcription using random hexamers. A single record per CDR3 protein comes from TCRdb applying MiXCR to the immunoSEQ multiplex PCR reads. The table has 150,000 to 200,000 distinct CDR3 sequences, around 94% seen once. The chain couples TRBV7-9 to TRBJ2-7, with 10 positions matching TRBD1. The sequencing input was CD4+ T cells from PBMCs. The origin of this receptor is a human donor in good health. The CDR3 DNA reads TGTGCCAGCAGCGCCCCGGGACAGGGGACCTACGAGCAGTACTTC. Its protein is CASSAPGQGTYEQYF. The full variable domain, rest sourced from reference TRBV7-9 and TRBJ2-7, is DTGVSQNPRHKITKRGQNVTFRCDPISEHNRLYWYRQTLGQGPEFLTYFQNEAQLEKSRLLSDRFSAERPKGSFSTLEIQRTEQGDSAMYLCASSAPGQGTYEQYFGPGTRLTVT.